Shown below are 24 T cell receptor beta chains from a single sample sequenced in a study of blood T cell repertoires in COVID-19. Produced via immunoSEQ multiplex PCR; TCRdb's table is partial and in-frame only. Here the sample spans 50,000 to 65,000 clones, approximately 72% being singletons. Sequencing used peripheral blood. Receptors originate from a woman aged 65 to 85 with COVID-19, enrolled during active disease.

This clone appeared a few times. The CDR3 here is CARGGQGADYSNQPQHF. Written as DNA, the CDR3 is TGTGCCAGGGGAGGACAGGGGGCCGATTATAGCAATCAGCCCCAGCATTTT. V usage is TRBV27 and J usage is TRBJ1-5; the match to TRBD1 covers 11 bases. V was clipped by 9 bases and J by 0 bases; unmatched bases: 10. Germline CDR1 reads MNHEY; CDR2 reads SMNVEV (reference sequence). This CDR3 has 17 residues.

The chain couples TRBV27 to TRBJ1-1; possibly TRBD1 for D (5 bases). The length of the CDR3 is 16 residues. Germline CDR1 is MNHEY and CDR2 is SMNVEV (reference sequence). Trimming removed 1 base at V and 4 bases at J, with 16 bases between. In nucleotides, the CDR3 is TGTGCCAGCAGTTTATTAGGCCAGGGTGCGAGCACTGAAGCTTTCTTT. Its protein is CASSLLGQGASTEAFF.

The chain joins TRBV9 to TRBJ2-7; no clear D. Trimming pared 0 bases from V and 2 bases from J, leaving 9 bases between. This CDR3 region has 14 residues. Germline lookup yields CDR1 SGDLS and CDR2 YYNGEE. CDR3 amino acids: CASSVEAGTYEQYF. CDR3 DNA: TGTGCCAGCAGCGTAGAAGCAGGAACCTACGAGCAGTACTTC.

This clone is a singleton in its sample. The rearrangement joins TRBV11-1 to TRBJ2-5; 10 nucleotides line up with TRBD2. CDR3 length equals 16 residues. After removal of 5 bases from V and 0 bases from J, the junction contained 6 bases not matched to a gene. Germline values: CDR1 SGHAT, CDR2 FQDESV (reference sequence). As DNA, the CDR3 is TGTGCCAGCAGCCCCCGGACTAGCGGATACCAAGAGACCCAGTACTTC. This sequence encodes CASSPRTSGYQETQYF. Based on the CDR3 plus reference TRBV11-1 and TRBJ2-5, the full variable domain is EAEVAQSPRYKITEKSQAVAFWCDPISGHATLYWYRQILGQGPELLVQFQDESVVDDSQLPKDRFSAERLKGVDSTLKIQPAELGDSAMYLCASSPRTSGYQETQYFGPGTRLLVL.

This clone was seen ten or more times. The chain is built from TRBV6-1 and TRBJ2-1; 10 positions agree with TRBD2. Trimming at V came to 0 bases and at J to 2 bases, leaving 1 base not matched to a gene. This CDR3 is built from 16 residues. Germline V lookup: CDR1 MNHNS, CDR2 SASEGT. For the CDR3, the DNA is TGTGCCAGCAGTGAAGCCCTAGCGGGAGCCTACAATGAGCAGTTCTTC. This codes for CASSEALAGAYNEQFF.

The rearrangement links TRBV29-1 to TRBJ2-2; a weak D match, TRBD1 (7 bases). V was shortened by 4 bases and J by 8 bases, with 14 bases between the two germline ends. There are 13 residues in the CDR3. Germline-derived CDR1 and CDR2 are SQVTM and ANQGSEA. CDR3 sequence: CSVGQGGRGELFF. CDR3 nucleotide sequence: TGCAGCGTTGGACAGGGAGGAAGGGGGGAGCTGTTTTTT.

V is TRBV7-9 and J is TRBJ2-2, with 9 bases identical to TRBD2. This CDR3 is built from 17 residues. Trimming at V came to 0 bases and at J to 1 base, leaving 3 bases not matched to a gene. From germline, CDR1 is SEHNR and CDR2 FQNEAQ (reference sequence). CDR3 amino acids: CASSLAETSGNTGELFF. CDR3 in DNA: TGTGCCAGCAGCTTAGCGGAGACTAGCGGGAACACCGGGGAGCTGTTTTTT.

V is TRBV11-2 and J is TRBJ1-6; the D gene is possibly TRBD1 (5 bases). In germline, CDR1 is SGHAT, CDR2 FQNNGV. Trimming removed 4 bases at V and 7 bases at J, with 17 bases between. The CDR3 totals 16 residues. The CDR3 DNA is TGTGCCAGCAGCTCAGTCCGGCGGGGGAACAATTCACCCCTCCACTTT. Encoded protein: CASSSVRRGNNSPLHF.

The gene calls are TRBV4-1 and TRBJ1-4; D is uncertain. The V gene lost 3 bases and the J gene lost 5 bases, with 10 bases spanning the gap. CDR1 and CDR2 from the germline V gene are MGHRA and YSYEKL. The CDR3 covers 14 residues. The CDR3, as DNA: TGCGCCAGCAGCCAGGGCCCTGGCAATGAAAAACTGTTTTTT. Amino acids: CASSQGPGNEKLFF.

V is TRBV5-5 and J is TRBJ2-3, with D possibly matching TRBD1 (5 bases). V was trimmed by 1 base and J by 2 bases, leaving 11 bases between them. The CDR3 spans 15 residues. Germline lookup yields CDR1 SGHKS and CDR2 YYEKEE (reference sequence). The CDR3 coding sequence is TGTGCCAGCAGCTTGCAGGGATGGTACACAGATACGCAGTATTTT. Its translation: CASSLQGWYTDTQYF.

This clone was picked up a small number of times. This chain uses TRBV5-1 with TRBJ2-2, with 8 positions matching TRBD2. Germline V CDR1 and CDR2: SGHRS, YFSETQ. The CDR3 covers 14 residues. The ends lost 7 bases at V and 6 bases at J; junction bases unmatched: 8. The CDR3 reads CASARLATAGELFF. Here the CDR3 DNA reads TGCGCCAGCGCCCGACTAGCGACGGCCGGGGAGCTGTTTTTT.

The chain couples TRBV5-1 to TRBJ2-2; the match to TRBD1 covers 8 bases. There are 16 residues in the CDR3. Germline values: CDR1 SGHRS, CDR2 YFSETQ. V gave up 1 base and J gave up 1 base; unmatched junction bases: 3. CDR3 residues: CASSLITGGNTGELFF. The CDR3 DNA is TGCGCCAGCAGCTTGATTACAGGGGGGAACACCGGGGAGCTGTTTTTT.

The genes are TRBV6-2 or TRBV6-3 and TRBJ2-2, with unresolved D. V shed 4 bases and J shed 0 bases, with 9 bases lying between them. The V gene's germline CDR1 is MNHEY and CDR2 SVGEGT. The CDR3 runs to 15 residues. The CDR3 region has the DNA TGTGCCAGCAGTTCTTACAGCCCGAACACCGGGGAGCTGTTTTTT. It yields the protein CASSSYSPNTGELFF.

This clone has just a few counts. The J gene is TRBJ2-2, the V gene TRBV5-6; 9 bases match TRBD1. The CDR3 covers 15 residues. The V and J ends lost 1 base and 7 bases, in that order; junction bases with no gene match: 5. Germline assignment: CDR1 SGHDT and CDR2 YYEEEE. In DNA form, the CDR3 reads TGTGCCAGCAGCTTGCGGGACAGGGCATTCGGGGAGCTGTTTTTT. This codes for CASSLRDRAFGELFF.

V and J are TRBV7-2 and TRBJ1-2, with 8 bases identical to TRBD1. Looked up from germline, CDR1 is SGHTA and CDR2 is FQGNSA. The CDR3 sequence is 13 residues long. Trimming removed 4 bases from V and 7 bases from J; junction bases left unmatched: 5. CDR3 nucleotide sequence: TGTGCCAGCAGCTCAGTCACAGGGGGTGGCTACACCTTC. As protein: CASSSVTGGGYTF. The variable domain in full, with the rest retrieved from reference TRBV7-2 and TRBJ1-2, is GAGVSQSPSNKVTEKGKDVELRCDPISGHTALYWYRQSLGQGLEFLIYFQGNSAPDKSGLPSDRFSAERTGGSVSTLTIQRTQQEDSAVYLCASSSVTGGGYTFGSGTRLTVV.

This rearrangement joins TRBV10-3 to TRBJ1-2, with D perhaps matching TRBD1 (6 bases). The V end was cut by 2 bases, the J end by 2 bases, with 12 bases between. This CDR3 comprises 15 residues. Germline CDR1 and CDR2: ENHRY and SYGVKD. The CDR3, as DNA: TGTGCCATCAGTGAGGGTGGACAGATAAACTATGGCTACACCTTC. Translating it yields CAISEGGQINYGYTF.

Concerning this clone: Germline is not matched at one junction end, which may reflect a read error. The rearrangement joins TRBV23-1 to TRBJ2-1; TRBD2 matches 7 bases. TRBV23-1 is an open reading frame whose function is uncertain. This CDR3 contains 23 residues. CDR3 sequence (DNA): TGCGCCAGCTGTCAATCCGGGGAAGGCCCGGCGCCCAAGCGGGAAAGCTCCTACAATGAGCAGTTCTTC. Translating it yields CASCQSGEGPAPKRESSYNEQFF.

The chain links TRBV7-3 to TRBJ2-3; possible D gene TRBD2, 6 bases. V gave up 3 bases and J gave up 3 bases, with 19 bases separating them. The germline V gene encodes CDR1 SGHTA and CDR2 FQGTGA. CDR3 size: 17 residues. The CDR3 spells CASSFSQAGEGTDTQYF. The CDR3 DNA reads TGTGCCAGCAGCTTTTCCCAAGCGGGCGAGGGGACAGATACGCAGTATTTT.

The chain couples TRBV27 to TRBJ1-1, with D perhaps matching TRBD1 (5 bases). Trimming took off 3 bases at V and 5 bases at J, with 16 bases between the two ends. This CDR3 has 15 residues. Germline CDR1 MNHEY, CDR2 SMNVEV (reference sequence). As DNA, the CDR3 is TGTGCCAGCAGTTTTCAGGGTAGATGGAGAACTGAAGCTTTCTTT. Residues: CASSFQGRWRTEAFF.

The J gene is TRBJ2-7, the V gene TRBV10-3, with D possibly being TRBD2 (6 bases). Near its end, the DNA agrees better with TRBJ2-5, so the J call may be wrong. The CDR3 length is 17 residues. Germline CDR1 reads ENHRY; CDR2 reads SYGVKD. The CDR3 sequence is CAISERDAGRNGETQYF. The CDR3 coding sequence is TGTGCCATCAGTGAGAGGGATGCGGGGAGGAATGGGGAGACCCAGTACTTC.

The chain uses TRBV29-1 and TRBJ2-7; 8 positions match TRBD1. This CDR3 has 11 amino acids. Trimming cost V 6 bases and J 6 bases; bases outside gene matches: 4. CDR1 is SQVTM, CDR2 ANQGSEA, per germline. DNA of the CDR3: TGCAGCGTCCTGGACAGGGCCGAGCAGTACTTC. This gives the protein CSVLDRAEQYF.

The chain is built from TRBV18 and TRBJ2-1; D remains unclear. CDR3 length: 16 amino acids. Deletions cut 3 bases from V and 0 bases from J, with 12 bases between. Germline assignment: CDR1 KGHSH and CDR2 LQKENI. As DNA, the CDR3 is TGTGCCAGCTCACCTAACCCCACGAGCTCCTACAATGAGCAGTTCTTC. Translated, it gives CASSPNPTSSYNEQFF.

This clone has a single count. The rearrangement uses TRBV2 and TRBJ2-5; weak D call: TRBD1 (5 bases). The CDR3 runs 15 residues. Germline values: CDR1 SNHLY, CDR2 FYNNEI. V was trimmed by 1 base and J by 6 bases, leaving 15 bases between them. The CDR3 DNA is TGTGCCAGCAGTGAAGAAGTTGGGGCGATGAAGACCCAGTACTTC. It yields the protein CASSEEVGAMKTQYF.

This clone was found once. CDR3 residues: CASSWAGGTDTQYF. The CDR3 DNA reads as TGTGCCAGCAGCTGGGCAGGGGGCACAGATACGCAGTATTTT. The V call is TRBV5-8, the J call TRBJ2-3, with a possible D match to TRBD1 (6 bases). Looked up from germline, CDR1 is SGHTS and CDR2 is YDEGEE. CDR3 size: 14 residues. Trimming took off 3 bases at V and 1 base at J, with 9 bases between the two ends.